This record looks at one TCR beta chain sequence and its context. Its antigen is as yet unknown. The entry originates in a study of cytomegalovirus exposure and HLA in healthy donors. Primers for the PCR totalled 60 Vbeta and 13 Jbeta. Sequenced by immunoSEQ multiplex PCR; TCRdb stores in-frame clones only, minus some. The sample holds roughly 150,000 clones, 64% seen once. Trimming took off 0 bases at V and 9 bases at J, with 18 bases between the two ends. CDR1 is KGHSH and CDR2 is LQKENI in the germline V gene. The CDR3 sequence is 16 residues long. Study outcomes and limitations: In vitro experiments confirmed that three CMV-associated chains were specific for CMV antigens. A later analysis linked a missense variant in DCLRE1C to the trimming of TCR beta V and J genes. Highly shared variants forming one cluster were likely a sequencing artifact.

This clonotype was obtained from a young woman in good health and CMV-seropositive. The rearrangement links TRBV18 to TRBJ1-5; perhaps TRBD1 as D (5 bases). The sequenced sample consisted of PBMCs. The CDR3 sequence: CASSPPEGGVLSPQHF. CDR3 DNA: TGTGCCAGCTCACCACCGGAGGGAGGGGTCCTTTCGCCCCAGCATTTT.